These T cell receptor beta chains were read from a single sample in a study of blood T cell repertoires in COVID-19. Here immunoSEQ multiplex PCR was the method, and the copy in TCRdb shows in-frame clones only, minus some. The sample consists of approximately 76,000 clones, around 88% of them appearing once. The sequencing input was peripheral blood. The source of these receptors is a man aged 30 to 45 with acute or convalescent COVID-19. CDR3s include the opening cysteine and the closing phenylalanine or tryptophan. A D gene is named only where the DNA matches it firmly. Not all rows give a size; the values are once, few, many and, for expanded clones, a class.

clone_size j_call v_call d_call cdr3_aa cdr3_nt
- TRBJ1-5 TRBV6-5 - CASSTTGSQPQHF TGTGCCAGCAGTACCACGGGGAGTCAGCCCCAGCATTTT
- TRBJ2-2 TRBV7-9 TRBD1 CASSLTGTGELFF TGTGCCAGCAGCTTGACAGGGACCGGGGAGCTGTTTTTT
- TRBJ2-5 TRBV10-3 TRBD2 CAIRGSGSRGQETQYF TGTGCCATCAGGGGGAGCGGGAGTAGGGGGCAAGAGACCCAGTACTTC
- TRBJ2-3 TRBV14 - CASSLSGYTDTQYF TGTGCCAGCAGCCTTAGCGGATACACAGATACGCAGTATTTT
- TRBJ2-7 TRBV6-2/TRBV6-3 - CASSYPGIEQYF TGTGCCAGCAGTTACCCCGGGATCGAGCAGTACTTC
- TRBJ1-5 TRBV4-1 - CASSRIQGPNQPQHF TGCGCCAGCAGCCGAATACAGGGCCCCAATCAGCCCCAGCATTTT
few TRBJ2-7 TRBV7-8 TRBD1 CASSLGTGGYSGYEQYF TGTGCCAGCAGCTTAGGGACAGGGGGATACTCGGGCTACGAGCAGTACTTC
- TRBJ2-1 TRBV7-2 TRBD2 CASSLGLAGRWFF TGTGCCAGCAGCTTAGGCCTAGCGGGACGGTGGTTCTTC
- TRBJ2-1 TRBV11-3 - CASSLYGAGRTQGEQFF TGTGCCAGCAGCTTATATGGCGCTGGGCGGACCCAGGGGGAGCAGTTCTTC
- TRBJ2-2 TRBV19 TRBD1 CASSPTGGTGELFF TGTGCCAGTAGCCCGACAGGGGGCACCGGGGAGCTGTTTTTT
once TRBJ2-7 TRBV4-1 TRBD1 CASSDIGAGQGAYEQYF TGCGCCAGCAGCGACATAGGAGCGGGACAGGGTGCCTACGAGCAGTACTTC
- TRBJ1-2 TRBV28 TRBD1 CASSLADRGYGYTF TGTGCCAGCAGTTTAGCGGACAGGGGGTATGGCTACACCTTC
- TRBJ2-2 TRBV4-2 TRBD2 CASSQAPFRTSDTGELFF TGTGCCAGCAGCCAAGCCCCGTTCAGGACTAGCGACACCGGGGAGCTGTTTTTT
- TRBJ2-1 TRBV28 TRBD2 CASSSRLAASYNEQFF TGTGCCAGCAGCTCTAGACTAGCGGCCTCCTACAATGAGCAGTTCTTC
- TRBJ1-3 TRBV4-3 - CASSQDVWTISGNTIYF TGCGCCAGCAGCCAAGATGTTTGGACAATATCTGGAAACACCATATATTTT
- TRBJ1-2 TRBV7-9 - CASSRNYGYTF TGTGCCAGCAGCCGGAACTATGGCTACACCTTC
- TRBJ2-4 TRBV29-1 TRBD2 CSVEPLAGGGAKNIQYF TGCAGCGTTGAGCCACTAGCGGGAGGTGGGGCCAAAAACATTCAGTACTTC
- TRBJ2-7 TRBV18 TRBD1 CASSHGGQGSEQYF TGTGCCAGCTCACACGGGGGACAGGGGAGCGAGCAGTACTTC
- TRBJ2-7 TRBV28 TRBD1 CASSLTGRGYEQYF TGTGCCAGCAGCCTAACGGGCAGGGGGTACGAGCAGTACTTC
- TRBJ1-6 TRBV28 TRBD1 CASSSPGQGFNSPLHF TGTGCCAGCAGTTCACCGGGACAGGGGTTTAATTCACCCCTCCACTTT
- TRBJ2-1 TRBV5-1 TRBD2 CASSPLAGAYNEQFF TGCGCCAGCAGCCCCCTAGCGGGAGCCTACAATGAGCAGTTCTTC
- TRBJ1-5 TRBV19 - CASTLSGVFGQPQHF TGTGCCAGTACCCTAAGTGGAGTTTTCGGGCAGCCCCAGCATTTT
- TRBJ2-1 TRBV28 TRBD1 CASSLSPFGTDFYNEQFF TGTGCCAGCAGTTTATCCCCCTTCGGGACAGACTTCTACAATGAGCAGTTCTTC
- TRBJ2-3 TRBV29-1 - CSVVTGADTQYF TGCAGCGTTGTTACGGGAGCAGATACGCAGTATTTT
- TRBJ2-7 TRBV13 TRBD2 CASSPAGTSGRSYEQYF TGTGCCAGCAGCCCAGCCGGGACTAGCGGGAGATCATACGAGCAGTACTTC
- TRBJ1-2 TRBV24-1 - CATSDSFAESTIYGYTF TGTGCCACCAGTGATTCCTTCGCGGAGTCGACTATCTATGGCTACACCTTC
once TRBJ2-1 TRBV10-1 TRBD1 CASSRDRGENEQFF TGCGCCAGCAGCCGGGACAGGGGTGAGAATGAGCAGTTCTTC
- TRBJ2-5 TRBV15 TRBD2 CATSSVWSGRPRETQYF TGTGCCACCAGCAGTGTATGGAGCGGGAGGCCAAGGGAGACCCAGTACTTC
- TRBJ1-5 TRBV5-4 TRBD1 CASSSDRGQPQHF TGTGCCAGCAGCTCGGACAGGGGTCAGCCCCAGCATTTT
- TRBJ2-1 TRBV18 - CASSPPTLIDNEQFF TGTGCCAGCTCACCTCCGACTCTTATAGACAATGAGCAGTTCTTC
- TRBJ2-3 TRBV30 - CASNGGTPTDTQYF TGTGCCTCGAATGGGGGGACCCCCACAGATACGCAGTATTTT
- TRBJ2-2 TRBV11-3 - CASSYLASGELFF TGTGCCAGCAGCTATCTAGCGTCGGGGGAGCTGTTTTTT
- TRBJ1-2 TRBV25-1 - CASVDPRESYYGYTF TGTGCCAGCGTTGACCCGAGGGAATCTTACTATGGCTACACCTTC
- TRBJ1-5 TRBV6-1 - CASSEAGGQPQHF TGTGCCAGCAGTGAAGCCGGCGGTCAGCCCCAGCATTTT
- TRBJ2-1 TRBV5-4 TRBD2 CASSNGRNNEQFF TGTGCCAGCAGCAACGGGAGGAACAATGAGCAGTTCTTC
- TRBJ2-5 TRBV4-3 TRBD2 CASSRKPGLAGNQETQYF TGCGCCAGCAGCCGAAAACCGGGACTAGCGGGGAATCAAGAGACCCAGTACTTC
- TRBJ1-6 TRBV28 - CASGLMGNPAPLHF TGTGCCAGCGGACTCATGGGCAATCCCGCACCCCTCCACTTT
- TRBJ2-5 TRBV24-1 TRBD2 CATRFSGRARETQYF TGTGCCACCAGATTTAGCGGGAGGGCCCGGGAGACCCAGTACTTC
- TRBJ2-3 TRBV4-3 TRBD2 CASSQDLAGSTDTQYF TGCGCCAGCAGCCAGGACCTAGCGGGGAGCACAGATACGCAGTATTTT
- TRBJ2-1 TRBV11-2 TRBD2 CASSFTTLAGGYNEQFF TGTGCCAGCAGCTTTACTACACTAGCGGGAGGTTATAATGAGCAGTTCTTC
- TRBJ1-5 TRBV19 - CASSATGIQPQHF TGTGCCAGTAGTGCCACAGGGATCCAGCCCCAGCATTTT
- TRBJ1-5 TRBV7-8 - CASSFTGTHQPQHF TGTGCCAGCAGCTTTACAGGGACCCATCAGCCCCAGCATTTT
- TRBJ2-7 TRBV29-1 - CSVGGQTYEQYF TGCAGCGTGGGGGGACAGACCTACGAGCAGTACTTC
- TRBJ1-5 TRBV15 TRBD1 CATSGTRDRGQGQPQHF TGTGCCACCAGCGGGACTAGGGACAGGGGGCAGGGACAGCCCCAGCATTTT
- TRBJ2-2 TRBV4-2 - CASSQGTNTGELFF TGTGCCAGCAGCCAGGGGACTAACACCGGGGAGCTGTTTTTT
- TRBJ1-2 TRBV5-1 - CASSAQELTRGYTF TGCGCCAGCAGCGCCCAGGAACTTACGCGTGGCTACACCTTC
once TRBJ2-7 TRBV3-1/TRBV3-2 - CASSSTRSGYEQYF TGTGCCAGCAGCTCCACCCGGAGCGGATACGAGCAGTACTTC
medium-sized TRBJ2-1 TRBV7-3 TRBD2 CASSLGWLAGGPMYNEQFF TGTGCCAGCAGCTTGGGGTGGTTAGCGGGAGGGCCAATGTACAATGAGCAGTTCTTC
- TRBJ1-1 TRBV1 - CTSVRFPEAFF TGCACCAGCGTCAGATTCCCTGAAGCTTTCTTT
- TRBJ2-1 TRBV7-9 - CASSSDSYEQFF TGTGCCAGCAGTTCCGACTCCTATGAGCAGTTCTTC
- TRBJ2-3 TRBV5-4 TRBD2 CASSLAGRTDTQYF TGTGCCAGCAGCTTGGCCGGGAGGACAGATACGCAGTATTTT
- TRBJ2-1 TRBV5-1 TRBD2 CASSFSGVDNEQFF TGCGCCAGCAGCTTCAGCGGGGTGGACAATGAGCAGTTCTTC
- TRBJ2-1 TRBV7-9 TRBD2 CASSFSGESYNEQFF TGTGCCAGCAGCTTTAGCGGGGAGTCCTACAATGAGCAGTTCTTC
- TRBJ2-3 TRBV6-1 - CASSGRVGSSSTDTQYF TGTGCCAGCAGTGGTCGGGTTGGCAGCTCTAGCACAGATACGCAGTATTTT
- TRBJ2-2 TRBV19 TRBD2 CASTSPSGMNTGELFF TGTGCCAGTACTTCTCCTAGCGGAATGAACACCGGGGAGCTGTTTTTT
- TRBJ1-2 TRBV28 TRBD1 CASSIRTGLNTF TGTGCCAGCAGTATCAGGACAGGGCTTAACACCTTC
- TRBJ2-1 TRBV5-5 - CASSLLSGANEQFF TGTGCCAGCAGCTTGCTTTCAGGGGCCAATGAGCAGTTCTTC
- TRBJ2-7 TRBV7-2 TRBD2 CASSRTSGNYEQYF TGTGCCAGCAGCCGGACTAGCGGGAACTACGAGCAGTACTTC
- TRBJ1-2 TRBV15 TRBD1 CATSRRQGPPEGYTF TGTGCCACCAGCCGCAGACAGGGTCCCCCAGAGGGCTACACCTTC